The next 29 T cell receptor beta chains were all read from a single sample in a study of blood T cells in healthy people across ages. Alongside a J-beta primer mix, a sample-barcoded 5' primer served in a second PCR lasting roughly 7 to 11 cycles. TCRdb fed the 5' RACE reads into MiXCR, producing one record per CDR3 protein. The profile covers 500,000 to 650,000 distinct CDR3 sequences, with 27% appearing a single time and approximately 3.7% taken by the ten largest. This sample was also put to use in a study of T cells of mothers and their children.

Sequenced: blood. The origin of the receptors is a boy younger than 10 in good health.

The chain employs TRBV10-2 and TRBJ2-1; the D call may be TRBD1 or TRBD2 (5 bases each). Judging by the DNA end, TRBJ2-5 fits better; the J call may be wrong. This CDR3 contains 14 residues. CDR1 is WSHSY, CDR2 SAAADI, per germline. The DNA of the CDR3 is TGCGCCAGCAGTGTCGGGGCGGCCCAAGAGACCCAGTACTTC. Translated: CASSVGAAQETQYF.

The gene calls are TRBV7-9 and TRBJ2-7, with TRBD2 matching over 10 bases. Germline V lookup: CDR1 SEHNR, CDR2 FQNEAQ (reference sequence). The CDR3 runs 14 residues. With 3 bases clipped from V and 3 bases from J, the junction kept 2 bases outside the gene matches. This CDR3 is CASSFQREGYEQYF. The CDR3 region has the DNA TGTGCCAGCAGCTTCCAGCGGGAGGGCTACGAGCAGTACTTC.

This clonotype was detected a few times. This sequence joins TRBV27 and TRBJ2-5; D gene uncertain. The J call may be in error: the DNA end matches TRBJ2-1 better. The CDR3 loop spans 16 amino acids. Germline assignment: CDR1 MNHEY and CDR2 SMNVEV (reference sequence). The CDR3 loop reads CASSLNRPMSSNEQFF. CDR3 sequence (DNA): TGTGCCAGCAGTCTCAATAGACCCATGTCCAGCAATGAGCAGTTCTTC.

There are a few counts of this clonotype. The rearrangement joins TRBV20-1 to TRBJ2-7; tentative D call: TRBD2 (6 bases). The germline CDR1 and CDR2 sequences are DFQATT and SNEGSKA (reference sequence). V shed 0 bases and J shed 0 bases, with 12 bases lying between them. The CDR3 covers 15 residues. In DNA, the CDR3 is TGCAGTGCTAGAGATCCGGCGGGGAGCTCCTACGAGCAGTACTTC. It encodes CSARDPAGSSYEQYF.

This clonotype was found once. The chain is built from TRBV24-1 and TRBJ2-4; the match to TRBD2 covers 9 bases. The V gene end was trimmed by 2 bases and the J gene end by 5 bases; junction bases not matched to a gene: 30. This CDR3 contains 24 residues. The germline V gene encodes CDR1 KGHDR and CDR2 SFDVKD. CDR3 sequence reads: CATSDWRADRTTSGAHASQNIQYF. The DNA of the CDR3 is TGTGCCACCAGTGATTGGCGCGCGGACAGGACGACTAGCGGAGCCCACGCTAGCCAAAACATTCAGTACTTC.

This rearrangement joins TRBV5-1 to TRBJ2-2, with 7 bases identical to TRBD2. V lost 0 bases, J lost 6 bases, and 8 bases stayed unmatched. This CDR3 contains 16 residues. Germline loops: CDR1 SGHRS, CDR2 YFSETQ. CDR3 in amino acids: CASSLASGGSPGELFF. CDR3 nucleotides: TGCGCCAGCAGCTTGGCGTCCGGGGGGTCACCCGGGGAGCTGTTTTTT.

The genes are TRBV10-3 and TRBJ1-2; D is uncertain. The germline V gene has CDR1 ENHRY and CDR2 SYGVKD. This CDR3 comprises 14 residues. Deletions cut 7 bases from V and 2 bases from J, with 14 bases between. CDR3 bases: TGTGCCATCAAAGCGGCAGAACTAAACTATGGCTACACCTTC. Amino acids: CAIKAAELNYGYTF.

This clonotype has just a few counts. The chain carries TRBV6-2 or TRBV6-3 and TRBJ1-1; D not resolved. Germline CDR1 reads MNHEY; CDR2 reads SVGEGT. Trimming took off 2 bases at V and 5 bases at J, with 9 bases between the two ends. The CDR3 contains 13 residues. CDR3 loop: CASSYRTSTEAFF. The CDR3 DNA is TGTGCCAGCAGTTACCGGACTTCGACTGAAGCTTTCTTT.

V usage is TRBV3-1 and J usage is TRBJ2-5; D call uncertain. Trimming stripped 0 bases from V and 0 bases from J, with 11 bases between. The CDR3 is made up of 16 amino acids. Germline CDR1 is LGHDT and CDR2 is YNNKEL (reference sequence). The CDR3 bases are TGTGCCAGCAGCCAAGATGATGCAAAGGACCAAGAGACCCAGTACTTC. Residues: CASSQDDAKDQETQYF.

This clonotype was seen a few times. V and J are TRBV7-2 and TRBJ1-1; TRBD1 matches 7 bases. Germline V CDR1 and CDR2: SGHTA, FQGNSA. V dropped 4 bases and J dropped 13; count of bases not matched to a gene: 6. This CDR3 has 11 amino acids. The CDR3 reads CASSYRGEVFF. CDR3 bases: TGTGCCAGCAGCTACAGGGGCGAGGTTTTCTTT.

This clonotype was observed a few times. The CDR3, as DNA: TGCAGTGCTAGAGAGGGGGACAGGGGTCCCTACGAGCAGTACTTC. Amino acid sequence: CSAREGDRGPYEQYF. The rearrangement joins TRBV20-1 to TRBJ2-7, with 10 bases identical to TRBD1. V gave up 0 bases and J gave up 2 bases; unmatched junction bases: 4. The length of the CDR3 is 15 residues. From germline, CDR1 is DFQATT and CDR2 SNEGSKA (reference sequence).

The chain recombines TRBV2 with TRBJ2-1; D is uncertain. V was trimmed by 4 bases and J by 7 bases, leaving 11 bases between them. The CDR3 runs to 13 residues. Germline CDR1 SNHLY, CDR2 FYNNEI. CDR3 sequence reads: CASSVRPMNEQFF. CDR3 sequence (DNA): TGTGCCAGCAGTGTGCGACCGATGAATGAGCAGTTCTTC.

This clonotype was seen a few times. This chain uses TRBV7-2 with TRBJ2-7; the match to TRBD2 covers 12 bases. Trimming removed 5 bases from V and 7 bases from J; junction bases left unmatched: 9. This CDR3 contains 15 residues. Germline V CDR1 and CDR2: SGHTA, FQGNSA. CDR3 in amino acids: CASSPELAGGREQYF. CDR3 bases: TGTGCCAGCAGCCCAGAACTAGCGGGGGGCCGGGAGCAGTACTTC.

V gene TRBV12-3 or TRBV12-4 combines with J gene TRBJ1-3, with D possibly matching TRBD1 (5 bases). The CDR3 is 13 residues long. Trimming cost V 11 bases and J 0 bases, with 11 bases left between them. This CDR3 reads CAGGVYSGNTIYF. The CDR3, as DNA: TGTGCCGGAGGGGTCTACTCTGGAAACACCATATATTTT.

This clonotype was detected ten times or more. The chain couples TRBV7-2 to TRBJ2-1; D is unresolved. Trimming took off 3 bases at V and 2 bases at J, with 8 bases between the two ends. CDR1 is SGHTA, CDR2 FQGNSA, per germline. This CDR3 region has 14 residues. The CDR3 here is CASSFGETYNEQFF. CDR3 DNA sequence: TGTGCCAGCAGCTTCGGCGAAACCTACAATGAGCAGTTCTTC.

This chain links TRBV7-9 with TRBJ2-5, with TRBD1 as a possible D gene (6 bases). CDR3 length: 14 residues. The ends were cut back, 6 bases at V and 8 bases at J, with 19 bases in the middle. Germline V CDR1 and CDR2: SEHNR, FQNEAQ (reference sequence). The CDR3 sequence is CASSTMDRRDTQYF. The CDR3 DNA reads TGTGCCAGCAGTACTATGGACAGACGGGACACCCAGTACTTC.

The rearrangement joins TRBV4-2 to TRBJ2-1; D may be TRBD2 (5 bases). The end of the DNA aligns better with TRBJ2-7, so the J call may be wrong. The length of the CDR3 is 14 residues. Germline loops: CDR1 LGHNA, CDR2 YNFKEQ. This CDR3 reads CASSQEDGTYEQYF. The DNA of the CDR3 is TGTGCCAGCAGCCAAGAGGACGGGACCTACGAGCAGTACTTC.

The V call is TRBV9, the J call TRBJ1-2; D unresolved. Germline V lookup: CDR1 SGDLS, CDR2 YYNGEE. The CDR3 runs to 13 residues. V lost 0 bases and J lost 1, with 4 bases in between. The CDR3 protein is CASSVGDNYGYTF. In DNA, the CDR3 is TGTGCCAGCAGCGTAGGAGATAACTATGGCTACACCTTC.

Only a few counts were recorded for this clonotype. The rearrangement uses TRBV6-5 and TRBJ2-2; a possible D gene is TRBD1 (6 bases). V lost 0 bases and J 5 bases, leaving 13 bases between the germline ends. The CDR3 loop spans 16 amino acids. In germline, CDR1 is MNHEY, CDR2 SVGAGI. The CDR3 DNA follows: TGTGCCAGCAGTTACTCGAGCAGGGGTGTTACCGGGGAGCTGTTTTTT. Its protein is CASSYSSRGVTGELFF.

This chain links TRBV29-1 with TRBJ2-3; 9 bases agree with TRBD1. The germline V gene encodes CDR1 SQVTM and CDR2 ANQGSEA. This CDR3 has 15 amino acids. The V gene end was trimmed by 8 bases and the J gene end by 5 bases; junction bases not matched to a gene: 14. The CDR3 DNA reads TGCAGCCTCCGGCCGGGACAGGGAAGGGAAGATACGCAGTATTTT. This gives the protein CSLRPGQGREDTQYF.

The gene calls are TRBV12-3 or TRBV12-4 and TRBJ2-5, with 11 bases lining up with TRBD1. With 6 bases clipped from V and 0 bases from J, the junction kept 6 bases outside the gene matches. The CDR3 is 16 residues long. CDR3 coding DNA: TGTGCCAGCAGCTACGGGACAGGGGGTTACCAAGAGACCCAGTACTTC. This sequence encodes CASSYGTGGYQETQYF.

In its sample, this clonotype was seen a few times. The V and J genes are TRBV5-1 and TRBJ2-5; 12 nucleotides match TRBD2. With the DNA end fitting TRBJ2-1 better, the J assignment may be wrong. Germline V gene data show CDR1 as SGHRS and CDR2 as YFSETQ. The CDR3 is 17 amino acids. The CDR3 DNA follows: TGCGCCAGCAGCTTGATGGCTAGCGGGGGGGTTTACAATGAGCAGTTCTTC. Translating it yields CASSLMASGGVYNEQFF.

The rearrangement links TRBV5-1 to TRBJ2-3, with D possibly TRBD2 on 6 matching bases. Germline V gene sequence: CDR1 SGHRS, CDR2 YFSETQ. This CDR3 is 18 amino acids long. V was shortened by 2 bases and J by 0 bases, with 19 bases between the two germline ends. CDR3 coding DNA: TGCGCCAGCAGCTTAATCCTACTAGCTAGCGATAGCACAGATACGCAGTATTTT. This gives the protein CASSLILLASDSTDTQYF.

The chain joins TRBV7-9 to TRBJ1-4; a weak D match, TRBD1 (6 bases). Per the germline V gene, CDR1 is SEHNR and CDR2 is FQNEAQ (reference sequence). CDR3 length equals 15 residues. Trimming shortened V by 5 bases and J by 2 bases, and 12 bases separated the two germline ends. CDR3 sequence reads: CASSAGHDTNEKLFF. The CDR3 DNA reads as TGTGCCAGCAGCGCGGGACATGACACTAATGAAAAACTGTTTTTT. Variable domain in full (rest from reference TRBV7-9 and TRBJ1-4): DTGVSQNPRHKITKRGQNVTFRCDPISEHNRLYWYRQTLGQGPEFLTYFQNEAQLEKSRLLSDRFSAERPKGSFSTLEIQRTEQGDSAMYLCASSAGHDTNEKLFFGSGTQLSVL.

This clonotype was detected a few times. The V and J genes are TRBV14 and TRBJ2-4, with TRBD2 matching over 7 bases. The CDR3 is made up of 17 amino acids. Germline CDR1 reads SGHDN; CDR2 reads FVKESK. J gave up 6 bases and V 2 bases, and 13 bases lay outside the gene matches. The CDR3 protein is CASSQPTRASGVNIQYF. CDR3 sequence (DNA): TGTGCCAGCAGCCAACCAACACGGGCTAGCGGAGTAAACATTCAGTACTTC.

This clonotype was observed a handful of times. The rearrangement uses TRBV4-3 and TRBJ1-1; D gene ambiguous. The V end was cut by 1 base, the J end by 3 bases, with 15 bases between. The germline V gene encodes CDR1 LGHNA and CDR2 YSLEER. The CDR3 is made up of 16 amino acids. CDR3 in amino acids: CASSQVIPPLYTEAFF. CDR3 coding DNA: TGCGCCAGCAGCCAAGTCATACCACCGCTATACACTGAAGCTTTCTTT.

The gene calls are TRBV3-1 and TRBJ1-2; unclear D gene. Trimming took off 4 bases at V and 6 bases at J, with 12 bases between the two ends. Germline V CDR1 and CDR2: LGHDT, YNNKEL (reference sequence). CDR3 length equals 13 residues. The DNA of the CDR3 is TGTGCCAGCAGCCCAGGTCCTCCTGATGGCTACACCTTC. Amino acids: CASSPGPPDGYTF.

To note about this clonotype: One end of the junction does not line up with germline, which may come from a read error. V gene TRBV9 combines with J gene TRBJ1-2, with 8 bases aligning to TRBD1. Per the germline V gene, CDR1 is SGDLS and CDR2 is YYNGEE. This CDR3 contains 13 residues. DNA of the CDR3: TGTGCCAGCAGCCGCGACAGGGGATATGGCCACACCTTC. Amino acids: CASSRDRGYGHTF.

Notes on this clonotype: Mismatch with germline at one junction end may stem from a read error. This chain joins TRBV7-2 and TRBJ1-2; TRBD1 matches 8 bases. The CDR3 sequence is 14 residues long. Looked up from germline, CDR1 is SGHTA and CDR2 is FQGNSA. This chain's CDR3 is CDSSLAMRTGNKTF. CDR3 sequence (DNA): TGTGACAGCAGCTTAGCTATGAGGACAGGGAATAAGACCTTC. Full variable domain (rest looked up from reference TRBV7-2 and TRBJ1-2): GAGVSQSPSNKVTEKGKDVELRCDPISGHTALYWYRQSLGQGLEFLIYFQGNSAPDKSGLPSDRFSAERTGGSVSTLTIQRTQQEDSAVYLCDSSLAMRTGNKTFGSGTRLTVV.